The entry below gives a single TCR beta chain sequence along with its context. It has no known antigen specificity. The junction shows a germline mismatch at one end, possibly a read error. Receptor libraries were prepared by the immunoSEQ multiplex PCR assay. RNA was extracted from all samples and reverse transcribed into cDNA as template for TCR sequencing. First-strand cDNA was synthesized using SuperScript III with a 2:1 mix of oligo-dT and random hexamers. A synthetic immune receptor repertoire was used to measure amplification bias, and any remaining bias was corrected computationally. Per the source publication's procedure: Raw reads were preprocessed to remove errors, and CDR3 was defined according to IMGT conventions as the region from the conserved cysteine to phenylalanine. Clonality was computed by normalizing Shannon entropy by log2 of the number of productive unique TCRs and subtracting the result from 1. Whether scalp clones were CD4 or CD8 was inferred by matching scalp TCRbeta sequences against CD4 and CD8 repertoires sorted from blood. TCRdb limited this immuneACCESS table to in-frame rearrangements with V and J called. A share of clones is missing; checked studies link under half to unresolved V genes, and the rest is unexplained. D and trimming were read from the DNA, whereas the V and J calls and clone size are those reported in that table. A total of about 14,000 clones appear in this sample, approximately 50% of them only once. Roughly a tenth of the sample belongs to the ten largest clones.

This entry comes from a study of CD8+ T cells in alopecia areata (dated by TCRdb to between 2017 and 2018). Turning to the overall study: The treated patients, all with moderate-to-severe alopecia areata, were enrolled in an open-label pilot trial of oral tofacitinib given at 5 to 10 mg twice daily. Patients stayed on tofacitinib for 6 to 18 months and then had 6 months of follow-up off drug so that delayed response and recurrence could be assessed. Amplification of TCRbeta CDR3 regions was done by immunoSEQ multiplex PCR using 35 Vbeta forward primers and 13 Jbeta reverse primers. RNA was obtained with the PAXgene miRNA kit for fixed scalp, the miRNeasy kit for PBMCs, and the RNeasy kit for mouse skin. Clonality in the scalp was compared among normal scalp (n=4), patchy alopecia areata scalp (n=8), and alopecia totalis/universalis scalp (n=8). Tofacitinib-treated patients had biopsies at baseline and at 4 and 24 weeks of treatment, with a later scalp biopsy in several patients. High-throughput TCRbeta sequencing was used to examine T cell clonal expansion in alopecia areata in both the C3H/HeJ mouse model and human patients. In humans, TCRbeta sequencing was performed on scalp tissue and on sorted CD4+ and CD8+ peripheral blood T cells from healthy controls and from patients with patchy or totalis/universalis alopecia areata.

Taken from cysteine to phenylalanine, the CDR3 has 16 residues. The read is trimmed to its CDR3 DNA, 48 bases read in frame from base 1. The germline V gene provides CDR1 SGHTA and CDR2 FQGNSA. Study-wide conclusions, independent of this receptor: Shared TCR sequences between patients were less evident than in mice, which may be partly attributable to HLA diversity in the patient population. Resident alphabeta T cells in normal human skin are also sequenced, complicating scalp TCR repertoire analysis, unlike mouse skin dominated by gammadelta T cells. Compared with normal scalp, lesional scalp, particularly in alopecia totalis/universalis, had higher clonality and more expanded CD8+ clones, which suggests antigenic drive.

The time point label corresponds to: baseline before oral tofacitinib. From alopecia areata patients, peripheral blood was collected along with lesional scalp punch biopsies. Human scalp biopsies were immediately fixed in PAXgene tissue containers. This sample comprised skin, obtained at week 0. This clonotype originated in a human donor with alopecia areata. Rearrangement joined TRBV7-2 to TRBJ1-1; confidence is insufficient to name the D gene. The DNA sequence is TGTGCCAGCAGCTTAGTTCCCCGGGAGAGGACCACTGAAGCTTTGTTT. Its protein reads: CASSLVPRERTTEALF.